The 5 T cell receptor beta chains reported below all come from one sample, sequenced in a study of cytomegalovirus exposure and HLA in healthy donors. Method: immunoSEQ multiplex PCR; TCRdb's copy keeps in-frame clones and lacks some. Of some 140,000 clones in the sample, approximately 82% were seen once. The sequencing sample was made of PBMCs. These receptors were obtained from a man younger than 40 in good health and CMV-seropositive.

The CDR3 spells CSVLHGSSNQPQHF. The CDR3 region has the DNA TGCAGCGTCCTCCACGGTTCTAGCAATCAGCCCCAGCATTTT. V usage is TRBV29-1 and J usage is TRBJ1-5; no clear D gene. The CDR3 runs 14 residues. Germline assignment: CDR1 SQVTM and CDR2 ANQGSEA. Trimming shortened V by 6 bases and J by 0 bases, and 12 bases separated the two germline ends.

This chain connects TRBV7-8 to TRBJ1-2; D is ambiguous. Germline assignment: CDR1 SGHVS and CDR2 FQNEAQ. The V end was cut by 0 bases, the J end by 3 bases, with 8 bases between. The CDR3 is made up of 14 amino acids. In DNA, the CDR3 is TGTGCCAGCAGCTTAGCGGAGGTAGACTATGGCTACACCTTC. Amino acid sequence: CASSLAEVDYGYTF.

V and J are TRBV4-2 and TRBJ1-5; no clear D. Trimming took 1 base from V and 10 from J, leaving 11 bases between them. The CDR3 runs 13 residues. Per germline, CDR1 LGHNA and CDR2 YNFKEQ. DNA of the CDR3: TGTGCCAGCAGCCAAGCCACAGACCTTCCCCAGCATTTT. This sequence encodes CASSQATDLPQHF.

This sequence joins TRBV10-1 and TRBJ2-3; 11 bases line up with TRBD2. V dropped 7 bases and J dropped 8; count of bases not matched to a gene: 11. CDR1 is WNHNN, CDR2 SYGVQD, per germline (reference sequence). CDR3 length equals 15 residues. This CDR3 reads CASNNLAGGGGTQYF. The CDR3 DNA sequence: TGCGCCAGCAACAACCTAGCGGGAGGTGGTGGTACGCAGTATTTT.

The V call is TRBV7-9, the J call TRBJ2-2; maybe TRBD2 (6 bases). CDR3 length: 13 amino acids. Germline V gene data show CDR1 as SEHNR and CDR2 as FQNEAQ (reference sequence). With 4 bases removed from V and 3 bases from J, the gap between germline ends came to 6 bases. In nucleotides, the CDR3 is TGTGCCAGCAGCTCGGGAGACACCGGGGAGCTGTTTTTT. Translated: CASSSGDTGELFF.